This TCR beta chain derives from a study of metastatic and nonmetastatic thyroid tumors. Study as a whole: Both malignant and benign thyroid patients supplied peripheral blood and tumor or nodule tissue samples, across which the repertoires of these patients were then compared.

No patient received treatment before thyroid surgery. Regarding the study as a whole: In blood and tumor, TCR beta diversity was reportedly significantly higher in malignant thyroid tumors than in benign nodules.

Germline CDR1 and CDR2: MNHNS and SASEGT. The CDR3 is made up of 14 amino acids. In the original workflow: It was from CDR3 differences across clinicopathological groups that a distant-metastasis classifier for papillary thyroid cancer was built. TCRdb re-clonotyped the PCR reads through MiXCR. These V and J calls derive from TCRdb rather than the authors' analysis. The sample shows tens of thousands of clones, more than 20% of them seen only once. This clone has just a few counts. The antigen remains undetermined. Compared with germline, one end of the junction differs, possibly owing to a read error.

This chain joins TRBV6-1 and TRBJ2-3; D gene unclear. The clonotype originates from a female donor with papillary thyroid cancer or a benign thyroid nodule (not recorded which). Some clones in this sample may be carry-over from other donors' samples. Sequencing was carried out using blood. The CDR3 nucleotides are TGTGCCAGCAGTCTAGTGCGCGCGAAAGATCCGCAGTATTTT. Encoded protein: CASSLVRAKDPQYF.